These T cell receptor beta chains were read from a single sample in a study of regulatory and conventional T cells in RAG deficiency. Measured with immunoSEQ multiplex PCR; TCRdb has only the in-frame clones, and not every one. Counted here are 6,000 or so clones, about 90% occurring once; the ten biggest clones make up under 50%. The sequencing input was CD8+ T cells sorted from blood. The source of these receptors is a human donor with RAG deficiency presenting as severe combined immunodeficiency. The CDR3 runs from the conserved cysteine through the conserved F or W. The D gene is left open where the match is weak. Some rows mark clone size as missing; the rest say once, few, many or name a class of expanded clone.

TRBJ2-7 TRBV4-2 TRBD1 . TGTGCCAGCAGCCAGCCTGGACAGGGGTACGAGCAGTACTTC CASSQPGQGYEQYF
TRBJ2-7 TRBV9 . once TGTGCCAGCAGCGTAGGCCAGGGAGGCTACGAGCAGTACTTC CASSVGQGGYEQYF
TRBJ2-4 TRBV27 . . TGTGCCAGCAGTCGGACACACCTAGCCAAAAACATTCAGTACTTC CASSRTHLAKNIQYF
TRBJ2-3 TRBV4-3 . . TGCGCCAGCAGCCAAGAGAATAGGGCCCCAGATACGCAGTATTTT CASSQENRAPDTQYF
TRBJ2-7 TRBV6-5 . . TGTGCCAGCAGTGGACATCCCTACGAGCAGTACTTC CASSGHPYEQYF
TRBJ1-4 TRBV5-8 . . TGTGCCAGCAGCTTCTACGGGTGGAATGAAAAACTGTTTTTT CASSFYGWNEKLFF
TRBJ1-2 TRBV10-2 . . TGCGCCAGCAGTACGGTCAGGACAAACTATGGCTACACCTTC CASSTVRTNYGYTF
TRBJ2-2 TRBV11-2 . . TGTGCCAGCAGCTTAGTCCCCCGCGTCGGTAACACCGGGGAGCTGTTTTTT CASSLVPRVGNTGELFF
TRBJ2-1 TRBV7-8 . . TGTGCCAGCAGCTCCGGGACCCTTCAGTACAATGAGCAGTTCTTC CASSSGTLQYNEQFF
TRBJ2-6 TRBV11-2 . . TGTGCCAGCAGCTTAAGTTGGAACTCTGGGGCCAACGTCCTGACTTTC CASSLSWNSGANVLTF
TRBJ1-2 TRBV7-9 . . TGTGCCAGCAGCTTGGGGCTCGGGGTCTATGGCTACACCTTC CASSLGLGVYGYTF
TRBJ2-7 TRBV7-2 . once TGTGCCAGCAGCTTTAGCGGTTCCTACGAGCAGTACTTC CASSFSGSYEQYF
TRBJ1-2 TRBV6-5 TRBD1 . TGTGCCAGCAGTTACGGGGACAGGGTAAACTATGGCTACACCTTC CASSYGDRVNYGYTF
TRBJ2-5 TRBV28 . . TGTGCCAGCAGTTTAAATGGGGAGACCCAGTACTTC CASSLNGETQYF
TRBJ2-3 TRBV5-1 TRBD2 . TGCGCCAGCAGCTTTGCTAGCGGGAGGGCCGGGGATACGCAGTATTTT CASSFASGRAGDTQYF
TRBJ1-2 TRBV9 TRBD1 . TGTGCCAGCAGCGTAGGGGACAGGGGGTATGGCTACACCTTC CASSVGDRGYGYTF
TRBJ2-5 TRBV5-4 . . TGTGCCAGCAGCTATCCAGGGGATAGGGAGACCCAGTACTTC CASSYPGDRETQYF
TRBJ2-5 TRBV10-3 TRBD2 . TGTGCCATCAGTGCGGGGGGCGGGAGGGCCGGTGAGACCCAGTACTTC CAISAGGGRAGETQYF
TRBJ2-2 TRBV14 . . TGTGCCAGCAGCCAACGGCAGCACACCGGGGAGCTGTTTTTT CASSQRQHTGELFF
TRBJ2-5 TRBV27 . . TGTGCCAGCAGTAGGACAGAAGACCAAGAGACCCAGTACTTC CASSRTEDQETQYF
TRBJ2-7 TRBV4-1 . . TGCGCCAGCAGCTTCAGACATGCGAACTACGAGCAGTACTTC CASSFRHANYEQYF
TRBJ2-5 TRBV7-6 TRBD1 . TGTGCCAGCAGCTTATGGGGACAGGGGAAAGAGACCCAGTACTTC CASSLWGQGKETQYF
TRBJ2-5 TRBV27 . . TGTGCCAGCAGTTCTAGGACAGAAGAGACCCAGTACTTC CASSSRTEETQYF
TRBJ1-5 TRBV21-1 . . TGTGCCAGCAGCATCGGCCTACATTGGCATCATCAGCCCCAGCATTTT CASSIGLHWHHQPQHF
TRBJ2-1 TRBV6-6 . . TGTGCCAGCAGTTACAGGTCTCTCTACAATGAGCAGTTCTTC CASSYRSLYNEQFF
TRBJ1-5 TRBV13 . . TGTGCCAGCAGCTTAGGCCCGAATCAGCCCCAGCATTTT CASSLGPNQPQHF
TRBJ2-7 TRBV19 . . TGTGCCAGTAGTGCCTTCCGGGACTACGAGCAGTACTTC CASSAFRDYEQYF
TRBJ2-4 TRBV7-2 . . TGTGCCAGCAGCTCCAGTTTCCTAGCCAAAAACATTCAGTACTTC CASSSSFLAKNIQYF
TRBJ2-3 TRBV27 . . TGTGCCAGCAGTAGGGTCACGGATACGCAGTATTTT CASSRVTDTQYF
TRBJ2-5 TRBV9 . . TGTGCCAGCAGCGTCGATGAAGAGACCCAGTACTTC CASSVDEETQYF
TRBJ2-2 TRBV9 . . TGTGCCAGCAGCGTAGCGGGGTACACCGGGGAGCTGTTTTTT CASSVAGYTGELFF
TRBJ1-1 TRBV4-1 TRBD1 . TGCGCCAGCAGCCAAAACAGGGGAGGCACTGAAGCTTTCTTT CASSQNRGGTEAFF
TRBJ2-7 TRBV9 . . TGTGCCAGCAGCCATACTCCGGGGACGGAAACCTACGAGCAGTACTTC CASSHTPGTETYEQYF
TRBJ2-3 TRBV9 TRBD1 . TGTGCCAGCAGCGTAGAGGCAGGGGGCCCGACAGATACGCAGTATTTT CASSVEAGGPTDTQYF
TRBJ1-2 TRBV20-1 . . TGCAGTGCTACAGATAACTATGGCTACACCTTC CSATDNYGYTF
TRBJ2-1 TRBV30 . . TGTGCCTGGACCGACGATAGCTCCTACAATGAGCAGTTCTTC CAWTDDSSYNEQFF
TRBJ2-4 TRBV4-3 . once TGCGCCAGCAGCCAAGATCCGGTTTGGGATTTAGCCAAAAACATTCAGTACTTC CASSQDPVWDLAKNIQYF